The present TCR beta chain was sequenced within a study of beta chain features in type 1 diabetes. Purity exceeded 95% in all sorted populations. V trimming: 8 bases; J trimming: 5 bases; junction bases outside the gene matches: 5. The CDR3 has 13 residues. The germline gives CDR1 SNHLY, CDR2 FYNNEI. What was sequenced were expressed TCRB transcripts, since all of the isolated RNA had been reverse transcribed. Sequencing used immunoSEQ multiplex PCR; TCRdb keeps in-frame clones, though not all of them. The data show approximately 110,000 clones, with under 40% seen just once and roughly 0.07% held by the top ten.

The specimen sequenced was stem cell memory CD4+ T cells from blood. The gene calls are TRBV2 and TRBJ1-1; 10 bases map to TRBD1. This TCR derives from a woman under 30 in good health. The CDR3 loop reads CASGTGESTEAFF. The DNA of the CDR3 is TGTGCCAGCGGGACAGGGGAAAGTACTGAAGCTTTCTTT.